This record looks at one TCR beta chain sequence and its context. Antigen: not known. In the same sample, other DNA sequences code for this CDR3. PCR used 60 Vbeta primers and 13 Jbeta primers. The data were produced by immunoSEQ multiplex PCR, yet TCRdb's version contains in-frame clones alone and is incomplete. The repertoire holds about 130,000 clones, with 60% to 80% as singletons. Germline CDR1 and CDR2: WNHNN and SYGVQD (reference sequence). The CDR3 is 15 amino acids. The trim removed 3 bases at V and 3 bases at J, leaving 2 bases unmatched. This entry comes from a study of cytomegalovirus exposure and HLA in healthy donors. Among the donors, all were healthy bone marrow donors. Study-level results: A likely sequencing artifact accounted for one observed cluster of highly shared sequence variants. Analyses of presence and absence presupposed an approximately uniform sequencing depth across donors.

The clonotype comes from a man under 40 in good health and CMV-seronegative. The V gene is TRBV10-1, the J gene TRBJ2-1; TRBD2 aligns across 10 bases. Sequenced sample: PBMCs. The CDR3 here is CASSEAGGNYNEQFF. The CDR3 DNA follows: TGCGCCAGCAGTGAAGCGGGAGGGAACTACAATGAGCAGTTCTTC.